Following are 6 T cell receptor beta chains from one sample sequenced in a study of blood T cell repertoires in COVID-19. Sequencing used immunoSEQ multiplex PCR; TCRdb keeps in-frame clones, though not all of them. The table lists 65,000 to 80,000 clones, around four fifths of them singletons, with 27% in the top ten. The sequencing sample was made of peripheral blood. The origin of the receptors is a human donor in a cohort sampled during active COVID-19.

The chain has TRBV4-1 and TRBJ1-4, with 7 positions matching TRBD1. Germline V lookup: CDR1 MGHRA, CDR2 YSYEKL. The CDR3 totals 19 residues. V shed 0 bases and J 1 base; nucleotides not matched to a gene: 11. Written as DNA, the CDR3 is TGCGCCAGCAGCCAAGATCCCTACAGGGGAATAAGAACTAATGAAAAACTGTTTTTT. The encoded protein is CASSQDPYRGIRTNEKLFF.

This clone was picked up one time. Here the CDR3 reads CASSQGTGGSVRSYNEQFF. CDR3 DNA: TGTGCCAGCAGCCAGGGGACAGGGGGTAGTGTACGCTCCTACAATGAGCAGTTCTTC. The chain is built from TRBV7-9 and TRBJ2-1; the match to TRBD1 covers 11 bases. This CDR3 comprises 19 residues. Germline loops: CDR1 SEHNR, CDR2 FQNEAQ (reference sequence). The trim removed 5 bases at V and 0 bases at J, leaving 12 bases unmatched. The entire variable domain, with the rest obtained from reference TRBV7-9 and TRBJ2-1, is as follows: DTGVSQNPRHKITKRGQNVTFRCDPISEHNRLYWYRQTLGQGPEFLTYFQNEAQLEKSRLLSDRFSAERPKGSFSTLEIQRTEQGDSAMYLCASSQGTGGSVRSYNEQFFGPGTRLTVL.

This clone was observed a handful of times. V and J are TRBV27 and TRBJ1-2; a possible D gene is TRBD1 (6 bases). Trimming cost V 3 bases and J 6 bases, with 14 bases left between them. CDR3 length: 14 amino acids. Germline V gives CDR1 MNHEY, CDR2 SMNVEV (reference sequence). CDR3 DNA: TGTGCCAGCAGTTTCTCTCACAGGGACGATGGCTACACCTTC. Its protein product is CASSFSHRDDGYTF.

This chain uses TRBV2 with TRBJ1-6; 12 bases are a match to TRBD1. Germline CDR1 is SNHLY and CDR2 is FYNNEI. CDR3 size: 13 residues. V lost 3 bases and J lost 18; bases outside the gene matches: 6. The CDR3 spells CASSDQGQGASHF. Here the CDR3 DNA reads TGTGCCAGCAGTGACCAGGGACAGGGGGCGTCCCACTTT.

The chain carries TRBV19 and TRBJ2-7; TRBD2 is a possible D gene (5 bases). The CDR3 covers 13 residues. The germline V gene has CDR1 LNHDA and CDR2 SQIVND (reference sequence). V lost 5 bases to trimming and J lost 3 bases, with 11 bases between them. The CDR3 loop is CASSPGLNYEQYF. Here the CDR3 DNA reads TGTGCCAGTAGTCCCGGACTCAACTACGAGCAGTACTTC.

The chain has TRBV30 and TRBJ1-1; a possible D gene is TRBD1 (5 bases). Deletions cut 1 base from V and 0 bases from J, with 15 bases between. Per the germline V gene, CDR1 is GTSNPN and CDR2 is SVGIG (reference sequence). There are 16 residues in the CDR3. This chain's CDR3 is CAWSGAVGLLNTEAFF. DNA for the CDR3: TGTGCCTGGAGTGGGGCGGTGGGGCTCCTGAACACTGAAGCTTTCTTT.